This T cell receptor (beta chain) was sequenced in a study of T cells in Graves' hyperthyroidism and ophthalmopathy. Study background: At initial diagnosis, before any treatment had begun, peripheral blood was obtained.

CDR3 size: 17 residues. Germline values: CDR1 SGHTA, CDR2 FQGNSA. V lost 6 bases and J lost 3, with 24 bases in between. Findings and limits, study-wide: For ophthalmopathy, model prediction preceded onset by a median about 6.4 months. Most thyroid clonotypes expanded above 0.001 were also detected in blood.

Details on this clonotype: Its antigen remains unidentified.

Amplified TCR beta CDR3 regions came from RNA transcripts. Primed by the HTBI set, a first-round RT-PCR was run on the TCR CDR3. MiXCR was run by TCRdb on the multiplex PCR reads, yielding one entry per CDR3 protein. The sample holds hundreds of thousands of distinct CDR3 sequences, about 38% seen once. What was sequenced was blood. The source is a man between 18 and 29 years old with Graves' hyperthyroidism. The chain has TRBV7-2 and TRBJ2-7, with no clear D. Here the CDR3 reads CASSDGFFVGGSYEQYF. The CDR3 bases are TGTGCCAGCAGTGACGGCTTCTTCGTCGGCGGCAGCTACGAGCAGTACTTC.